The sequence of this TCR beta chain was determined in a study of early T cells in non-severe SARS-CoV-2 infection. This clonotype was observed at least ten times. Individually, cDNA molecules had unique molecular identifiers attached to them. TCRdb re-called the 5' RACE reads with MiXCR, one entry per CDR3 protein. The sample has roughly 35,000 distinct CDR3 sequences; 5.8% are singletons. CDR3 length: 13 amino acids. Trimming shortened V by 5 bases and J by 1 base, and 8 bases separated the two germline ends. Germline-derived CDR1 and CDR2 are SGHAT and FQDESV (reference sequence). This clonotype originated in an adult who was a healthcare worker with PCR-confirmed SARS-CoV-2 infection or an uninfected control (not recorded which). The V and J genes are TRBV11-1 and TRBJ2-5; D is ambiguous. What was sequenced was whole blood. The CDR3 spells CASSPLVQETQYF. For the CDR3, the DNA is TGTGCCAGCAGCCCACTTGTCCAAGAGACCCAGTACTTC.